One sample yielded the 7 T cell receptor beta chains listed below, sequenced in a study of OX40 agonist ivuxolimab in advanced cancers. TCRdb's copy holds only in-frame clones and misses some; the assay was immunoSEQ multiplex PCR. Among 90,000 to 130,000 clones listed, under 95% were seen once. The specimen was CD4+ or CD8+ T cells sorted from blood, collected in a trial of the OX40 agonist ivuxolimab. The receptors shown here come from an adult with an advanced solid tumor such as melanoma, head and neck, liver or kidney cancer.

This chain joins TRBV6-5 and TRBJ2-7; tentatively, D is TRBD1 (5 bases). The V gene's germline CDR1 is MNHEY and CDR2 SVGAGI. The CDR3 covers 14 residues. Trimming pared 0 bases from V and 2 bases from J, leaving 8 bases between. The CDR3 DNA follows: TGTGCCAGCAGTTACTCGAGACAGACCTACGAGCAGTACTTC. Its protein product is CASSYSRQTYEQYF.

The chain links TRBV5-6 to TRBJ1-1, with D possibly being TRBD1 (6 bases). Germline CDR1 SGHDT, CDR2 YYEEEE. The CDR3 has 13 amino acids. V shed 3 bases and J shed 7 bases, with 13 bases lying between them. This CDR3 reads CASSYRWTDEAFF. Written as DNA, the CDR3 is TGTGCCAGCAGCTACAGGTGGACAGATGAAGCTTTCTTT. The full variable domain, completed using reference TRBV5-6 and TRBJ1-1, is DAGVTQSPTHLIKTRGQQVTLRCSPKSGHDTVSWYQQALGQGPQFIFQYYEEEERQRGNFPDRFSGHQFPNYSSELNVNALLLGDSALYLCASSYRWTDEAFFGQGTRLTVV.

The chain links TRBV10-3 to TRBJ1-4, with TRBD1 matching over 7 bases. The germline V gene has CDR1 ENHRY and CDR2 SYGVKD. The CDR3 spans 16 residues. The V and J ends lost 11 bases and 0 bases, in that order; junction bases with no gene match: 12. The CDR3 sequence: CASSGRGSATNEKLFF. As DNA, the CDR3 is TGTGCCTCATCAGGCAGGGGGTCCGCAACTAATGAAAAACTGTTTTTT.

The genes are TRBV7-9 and TRBJ2-3; TRBD2 aligns across 11 bases. The CDR3 spans 14 residues. Germline V gives CDR1 SEHNR, CDR2 FQNEAQ (reference sequence). J was trimmed by 7 bases and V by 5 bases; bases with no gene match: 5. Written as DNA, the CDR3 is TGTGCCAGCAGCAATAGCGGGAGGGAATATACGCAGTATTTT. Translated: CASSNSGREYTQYF.

The genes are TRBV6-5 and TRBJ1-1, with a tentative D call TRBD1 (6 bases). The germline gives CDR1 MNHEY, CDR2 SVGAGI. CDR3 length equals 14 residues. V lost 6 bases to trimming and J lost 3 bases, with 14 bases between them. The CDR3 DNA reads TGTGCCAGCAGGTTGGGGGGGCGGGACACTGAAGCTTTCTTT. Its protein product is CASRLGGRDTEAFF.

This chain joins TRBV29-1 and TRBJ2-5; possible D gene TRBD1, 6 bases. Germline CDR1 reads SQVTM; CDR2 reads ANQGSEA. V was shortened by 7 bases and J by 5 bases, with 14 bases between the two germline ends. The CDR3 length is 12 residues. The CDR3 spells CSGQVPGETQYF. Written as DNA, the CDR3 is TGCAGCGGACAGGTCCCCGGGGAGACCCAGTACTTC.

The CDR3 is CASQRAGSDGELFF. The DNA for the CDR3 is TGTGCCAGCCAGCGGGCGGGATCCGACGGGGAGCTGTTTTTT. This rearrangement joins TRBV6-6 to TRBJ2-2, with TRBD2 as a possible D gene (6 bases). Looked up from germline, CDR1 is MNHNY and CDR2 is SVGAGI (reference sequence). The germline V and J ends were trimmed by 8 bases and 7 bases, with 17 bases remaining between them. The CDR3 loop spans 14 amino acids.